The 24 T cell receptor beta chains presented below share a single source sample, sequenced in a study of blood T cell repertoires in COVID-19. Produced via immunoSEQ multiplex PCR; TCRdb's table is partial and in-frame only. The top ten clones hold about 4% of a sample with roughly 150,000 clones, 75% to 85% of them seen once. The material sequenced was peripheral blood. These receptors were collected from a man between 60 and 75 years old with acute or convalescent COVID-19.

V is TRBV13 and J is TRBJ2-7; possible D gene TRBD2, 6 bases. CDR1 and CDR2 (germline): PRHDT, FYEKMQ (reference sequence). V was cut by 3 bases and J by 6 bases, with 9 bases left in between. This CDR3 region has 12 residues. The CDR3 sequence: CASSLGGTEQYF. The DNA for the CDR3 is TGTGCCAGCAGCTTGGGCGGGACCGAGCAGTACTTC.

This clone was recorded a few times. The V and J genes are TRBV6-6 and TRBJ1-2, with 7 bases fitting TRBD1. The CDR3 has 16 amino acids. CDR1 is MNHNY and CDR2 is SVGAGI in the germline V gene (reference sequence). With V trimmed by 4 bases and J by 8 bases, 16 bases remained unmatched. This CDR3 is CASSSRRDSYGGGYTF. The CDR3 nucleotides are TGTGCCAGCAGTTCCAGACGGGACAGCTATGGGGGGGGCTACACCTTC.

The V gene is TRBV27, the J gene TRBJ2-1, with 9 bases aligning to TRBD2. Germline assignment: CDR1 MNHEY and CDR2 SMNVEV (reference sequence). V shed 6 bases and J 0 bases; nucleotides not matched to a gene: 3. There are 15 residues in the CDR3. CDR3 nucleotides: TGTGCCAGCAGACTAGCGGGCCGCTCCTACAATGAGCAGTTCTTC. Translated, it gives CASRLAGRSYNEQFF.

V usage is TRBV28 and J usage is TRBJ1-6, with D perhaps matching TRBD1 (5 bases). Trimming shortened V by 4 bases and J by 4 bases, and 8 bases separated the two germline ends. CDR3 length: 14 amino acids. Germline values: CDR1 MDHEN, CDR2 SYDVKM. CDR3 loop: CASSYGGYNSPLHF. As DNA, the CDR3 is TGTGCCAGCAGTTACGGGGGTTATAATTCACCCCTCCACTTT.

CDR3 bases: TGTGCCAGCAGCTACAGGGGAAAGAACACTGAAGCTTTCTTT. Residues: CASSYRGKNTEAFF. The chain couples TRBV27 to TRBJ1-1, with 7 bases lining up with TRBD1. The J segment lost 1 base and the V segment lost 6 bases, leaving 5 bases of the junction unmatched. The CDR3 has 14 residues. Germline CDR1 reads MNHEY; CDR2 reads SMNVEV (reference sequence).

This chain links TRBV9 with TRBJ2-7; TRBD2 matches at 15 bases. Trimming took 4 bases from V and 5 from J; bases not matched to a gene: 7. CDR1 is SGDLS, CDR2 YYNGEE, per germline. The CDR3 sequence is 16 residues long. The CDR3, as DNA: TGTGCCAGCAGCCCGGGGACTAGCGGGAGGATTAACGAGCAGTACTTC. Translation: CASSPGTSGRINEQYF.

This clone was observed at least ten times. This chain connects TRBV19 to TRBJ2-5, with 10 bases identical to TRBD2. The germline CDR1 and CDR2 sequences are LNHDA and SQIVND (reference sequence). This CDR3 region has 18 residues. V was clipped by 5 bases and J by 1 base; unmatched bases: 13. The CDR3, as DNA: TGTGCCAGTAGTCCAGGACTAGCGGAGGCGACTCTCCAAGAGACCCAGTACTTC. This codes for CASSPGLAEATLQETQYF.

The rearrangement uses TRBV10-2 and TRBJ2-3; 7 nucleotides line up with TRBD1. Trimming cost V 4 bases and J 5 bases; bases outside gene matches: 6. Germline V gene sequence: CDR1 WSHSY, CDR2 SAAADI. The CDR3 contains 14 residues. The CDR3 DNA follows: TGCGCCAGCAGTGTGACAGGGCGGAAAGATACGCAGTATTTT. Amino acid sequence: CASSVTGRKDTQYF.

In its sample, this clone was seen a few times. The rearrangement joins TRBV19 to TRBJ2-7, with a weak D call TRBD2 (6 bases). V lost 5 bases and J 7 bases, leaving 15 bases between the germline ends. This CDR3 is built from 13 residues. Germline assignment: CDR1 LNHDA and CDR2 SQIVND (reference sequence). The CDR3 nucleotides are TGTGCCAGTAGTTCCTACCTCGGAGGGGAGCAGTACTTC. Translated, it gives CASSSYLGGEQYF.

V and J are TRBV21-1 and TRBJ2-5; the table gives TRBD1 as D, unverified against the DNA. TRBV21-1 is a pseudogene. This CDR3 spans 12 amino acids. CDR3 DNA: TGTGCCAGCAGCAAAAGGGGTGAGACCCAGTACTTC. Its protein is CASSKRGETQYF.

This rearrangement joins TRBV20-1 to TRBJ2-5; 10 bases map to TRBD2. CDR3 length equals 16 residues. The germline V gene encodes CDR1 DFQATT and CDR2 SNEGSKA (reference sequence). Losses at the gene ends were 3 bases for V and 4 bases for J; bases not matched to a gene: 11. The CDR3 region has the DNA TGCAGTGCTAGTAAACTAGCGGGGAACTCCAGAGAGACCCAGTACTTC. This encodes CSASKLAGNSRETQYF.

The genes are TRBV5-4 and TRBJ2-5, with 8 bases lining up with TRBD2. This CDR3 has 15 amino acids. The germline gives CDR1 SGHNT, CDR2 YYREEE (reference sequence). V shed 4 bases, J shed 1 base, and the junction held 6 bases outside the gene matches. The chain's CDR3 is CASSRLAGSQETQYF. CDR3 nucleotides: TGTGCCAGCAGCCGATTAGCGGGATCCCAAGAGACCCAGTACTTC.

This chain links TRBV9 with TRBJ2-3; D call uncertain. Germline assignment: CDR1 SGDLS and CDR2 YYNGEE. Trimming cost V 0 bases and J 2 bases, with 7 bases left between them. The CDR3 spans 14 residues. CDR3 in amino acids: CASSVAGSTDTQYF. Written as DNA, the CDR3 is TGTGCCAGCAGCGTAGCAGGCTCCACAGATACGCAGTATTTT.

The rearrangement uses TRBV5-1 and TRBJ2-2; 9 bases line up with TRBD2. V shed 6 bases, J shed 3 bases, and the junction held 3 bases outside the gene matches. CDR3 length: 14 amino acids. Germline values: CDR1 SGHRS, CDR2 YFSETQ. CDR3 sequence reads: CASNLAGYTGELFF. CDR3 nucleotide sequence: TGCGCCAGCAACCTAGCGGGATACACCGGGGAGCTGTTTTTT.

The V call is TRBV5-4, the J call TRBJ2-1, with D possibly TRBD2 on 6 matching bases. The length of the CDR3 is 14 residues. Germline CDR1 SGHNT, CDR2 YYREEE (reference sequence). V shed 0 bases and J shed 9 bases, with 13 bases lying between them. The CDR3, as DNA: TGTGCCAGCAGCTTGGCGCTAGCGCTCGGTGAGCAGTTCTTC. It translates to CASSLALALGEQFF.

The CDR3 region is CASSQESSGRRLYF. For the CDR3, the DNA is TGTGCCAGCAGCCAAGAGTCTAGCGGGAGGCGGCTGTATTTT. The gene calls are TRBV3-1 (or the pseudogene TRBV3-2) and TRBJ2-3; 11 positions match TRBD2. The germline V gene has CDR1 LGHDT and CDR2 YNNKEL (reference sequence). The CDR3 totals 14 residues. After removal of 0 bases from V and 14 bases from J, the junction contained 7 bases not matched to a gene.

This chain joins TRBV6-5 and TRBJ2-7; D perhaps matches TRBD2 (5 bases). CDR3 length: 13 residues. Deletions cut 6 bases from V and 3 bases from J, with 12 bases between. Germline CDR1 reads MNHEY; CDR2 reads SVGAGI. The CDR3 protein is CASRLQRNYEQYF. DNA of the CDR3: TGTGCCAGCAGGCTCCAGCGGAACTACGAGCAGTACTTC.

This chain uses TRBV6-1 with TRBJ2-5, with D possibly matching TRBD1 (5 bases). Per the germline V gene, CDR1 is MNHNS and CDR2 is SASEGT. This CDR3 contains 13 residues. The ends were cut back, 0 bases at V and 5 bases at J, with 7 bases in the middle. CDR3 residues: CASSEARAETQYF. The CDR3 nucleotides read TGTGCCAGCAGTGAAGCCAGGGCCGAGACCCAGTACTTC.

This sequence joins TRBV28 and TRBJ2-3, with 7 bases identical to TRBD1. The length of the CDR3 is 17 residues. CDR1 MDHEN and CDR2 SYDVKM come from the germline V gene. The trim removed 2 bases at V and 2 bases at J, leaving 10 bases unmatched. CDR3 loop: CASSLHIGTGATDTQYF. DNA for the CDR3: TGTGCCAGCAGTTTACATATAGGCACAGGGGCCACAGATACGCAGTATTTT. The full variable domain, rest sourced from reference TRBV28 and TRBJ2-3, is DVKVTQSSRYLVKRTGEKVFLECVQDMDHENMFWYRQDPGLGLRLIYFSYDVKMKEKGDIPEGYSVSREKKERFSLILESASTNQTSMYLCASSLHIGTGATDTQYFGPGTRLTVL.

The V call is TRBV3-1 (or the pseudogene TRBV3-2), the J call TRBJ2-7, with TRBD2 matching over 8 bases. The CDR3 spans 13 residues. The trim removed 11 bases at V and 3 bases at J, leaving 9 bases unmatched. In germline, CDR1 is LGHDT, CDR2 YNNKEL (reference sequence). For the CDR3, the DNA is TGTGCCTGCACCGGGACTAGTTTCTACGAGCAGTACTTC. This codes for CACTGTSFYEQYF.

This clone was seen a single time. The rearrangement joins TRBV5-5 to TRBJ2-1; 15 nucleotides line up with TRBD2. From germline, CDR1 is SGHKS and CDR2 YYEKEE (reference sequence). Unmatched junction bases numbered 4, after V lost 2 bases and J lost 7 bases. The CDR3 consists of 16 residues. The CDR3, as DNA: TGTGCCAGCAGCTTTGGACTAGCGGGAGGGCAGAATGAGCAGTTCTTC. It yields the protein CASSFGLAGGQNEQFF.

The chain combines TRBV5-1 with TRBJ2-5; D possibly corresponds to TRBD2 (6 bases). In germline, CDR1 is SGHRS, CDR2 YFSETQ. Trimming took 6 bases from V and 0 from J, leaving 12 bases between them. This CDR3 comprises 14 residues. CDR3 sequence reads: CASKSLADQETQYF. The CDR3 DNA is TGCGCCAGCAAATCTTTAGCGGACCAAGAGACCCAGTACTTC.

This CDR3 is CASSTSTGGPFGTQYF. The CDR3 DNA sequence: TGCGCCAGCAGCACCTCGACAGGGGGGCCATTTGGGACCCAGTACTTC. This chain links TRBV5-1 with TRBJ2-5, with TRBD1 matching over 9 bases. CDR3 length: 16 residues. Germline CDR1 and CDR2: SGHRS and YFSETQ. V lost 4 bases and J lost 7; bases outside the gene matches: 14.

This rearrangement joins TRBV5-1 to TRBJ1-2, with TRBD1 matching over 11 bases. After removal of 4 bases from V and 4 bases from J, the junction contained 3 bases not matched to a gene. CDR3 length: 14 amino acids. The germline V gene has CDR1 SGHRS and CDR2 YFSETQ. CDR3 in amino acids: CASSPGTGGYGYTF. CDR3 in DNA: TGCGCCAGCAGCCCAGGGACAGGGGGCTATGGCTACACCTTC.